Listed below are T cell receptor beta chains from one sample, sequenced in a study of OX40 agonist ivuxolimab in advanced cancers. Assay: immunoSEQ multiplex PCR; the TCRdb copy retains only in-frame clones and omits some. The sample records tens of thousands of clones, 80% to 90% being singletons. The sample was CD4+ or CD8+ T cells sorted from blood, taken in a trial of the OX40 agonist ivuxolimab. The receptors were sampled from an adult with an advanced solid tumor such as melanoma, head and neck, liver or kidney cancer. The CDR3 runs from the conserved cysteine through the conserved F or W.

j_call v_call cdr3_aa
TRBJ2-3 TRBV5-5 CASSLEPTDTQYF
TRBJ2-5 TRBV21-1 CASRGGAFPERVIPGETQYF
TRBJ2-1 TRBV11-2 CASSLDLLQSRDPKYNEQFF
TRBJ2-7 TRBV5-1 CASSRTGLEYEQYF
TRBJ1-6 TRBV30 CAGNEAYNSPLHF
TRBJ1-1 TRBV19 CASSIGRGGSEAFF
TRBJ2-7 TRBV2 CASRTGEVYEQYF
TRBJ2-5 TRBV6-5 CASSYGAETQYF
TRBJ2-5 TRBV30 CAWSAIEETQYF
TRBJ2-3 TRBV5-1 CASSRSGKADTQYF
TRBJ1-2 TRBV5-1 CASSQAGTGYGYTF
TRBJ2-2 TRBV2 CASSEVVGELFF
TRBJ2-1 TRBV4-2 CASSQGTGENRWQFF
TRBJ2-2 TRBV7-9 CASSLAGPDTGELFF
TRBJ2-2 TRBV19 CASSMLHTNTGELFF
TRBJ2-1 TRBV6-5 CASSLSGSYNEQFF
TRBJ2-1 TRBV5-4 CASSLVDREGEQFF
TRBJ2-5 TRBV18 CASSPTGKETQYF
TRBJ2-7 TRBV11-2 CASSFDRVRNEQYF
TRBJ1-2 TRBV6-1 CASSEQAYGYTF
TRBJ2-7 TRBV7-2 CASSYGTGSYEQYF
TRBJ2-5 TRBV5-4 CASSLWNRAKETQYF
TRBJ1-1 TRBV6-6 CASSYSGDHTEAFF
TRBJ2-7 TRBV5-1 CASKTGAYSYEQYF
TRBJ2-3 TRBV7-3 CASSLSPGASTDTQYF
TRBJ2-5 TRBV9 CASSPLVGGSGETQYF
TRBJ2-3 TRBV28 CASSSLLTLAGTDTQYF
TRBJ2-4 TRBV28 CASSQPLGVGAKNIQYF
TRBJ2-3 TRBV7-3 CASSKLRAVSTDTQYF
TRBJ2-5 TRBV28 CASSSRRLQETQYF
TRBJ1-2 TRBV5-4 CATSLAGSDGYTF
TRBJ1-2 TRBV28 CASSFPAGGRYGYTF
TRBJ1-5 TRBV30 CAWSVPGGGQPQHF
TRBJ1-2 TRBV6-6 CASSPDRGGYTF
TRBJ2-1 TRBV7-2 CASSHPTGVGEQFF
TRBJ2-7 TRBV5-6 CASSLGDREAEQYF
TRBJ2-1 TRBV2 CASGDGGSLNEQFF
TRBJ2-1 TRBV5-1 CASREGTRLINEQFF
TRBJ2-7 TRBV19 CASSIATSGSRNEQYF